The 10 T cell receptor beta chains in this list originate from one sample, sequenced in a study of post-analysis software for immune sequencing data. Study-level findings and limits: Controls showed lower frequencies than patients for roughly 5 TRBV segments, and TRBV5-6, TRBV5-1 and TRBV20-1 were among these.

No antigen has been assigned to these receptors. Prepared TCR beta cDNA libraries contained unique molecular identifiers. TCRdb processed the PCR reads anew with MiXCR; each CDR3 protein has one entry. In the table there are more than 500,000 distinct CDR3 sequences, around a third of which are singletons. Sequenced input: blood. The receptors here all came from a girl aged 2-17 years with multiple sclerosis.

V is TRBV12-3 or TRBV12-4 and J is TRBJ1-2; the D is unclear. The CDR3 length is 14 residues. Trimming removed 3 bases from V and 8 bases from J, with 16 bases in between. The CDR3 nucleotides read TGTGCCAGCAGTTTTGTTCCAGTCTGGCGGGGCTACACCTTC. It encodes CASSFVPVWRGYTF.

The chain recombines TRBV10-3 with TRBJ1-5; 8 nucleotides align to TRBD1. This CDR3 spans 16 amino acids. Germline V gives CDR1 ENHRY, CDR2 SYGVKD. V gave up 6 bases and J gave up 1 base; unmatched junction bases: 8. CDR3 sequence reads: CAISPGTGQSNQPQHF. CDR3 nucleotide sequence: TGTGCCATCAGCCCGGGGACAGGACAAAGCAATCAGCCCCAGCATTTT.

This chain connects TRBV5-1 to TRBJ1-1; D is perhaps TRBD1 (5 bases). The CDR3 has 14 residues. Germline CDR1 SGHRS, CDR2 YFSETQ. The V gene lost 7 bases and the J gene lost 1 base, with 14 bases spanning the gap. CDR3 nucleotide sequence: TGCGCCAGCGCCTGGGGGACGCGGAACACTGAAGCTTTCTTT. Its translation is CASAWGTRNTEAFF.

This clonotype was detected only a few times. The V and J genes are TRBV18 and TRBJ2-4; 10 bases align to TRBD1. The length of the CDR3 is 19 residues. The V gene end was trimmed by 6 bases and the J gene end by 6 bases; junction bases not matched to a gene: 20. Looked up from germline, CDR1 is KGHSH and CDR2 is LQKENI. The DNA of the CDR3 is TGTGCCAGCTCCCGTCCAATTCGAGCGGGACAGGGGCTTGGAAACATTCAGTACTTC. Amino acids: CASSRPIRAGQGLGNIQYF.

The rearrangement joins TRBV6-5 to TRBJ1-4; possible D gene TRBD1, 5 bases. CDR3 length: 15 amino acids. Looked up from germline, CDR1 is MNHEY and CDR2 is SVGAGI. Between the trimmed V and J ends, which lost 5 bases and 7 bases, there was a span of 17 bases. The CDR3 region has the DNA TGTGCCAGCAGTACCTACCGGGGCCTAACTGAAAAACTGTTTTTT. Amino acid sequence: CASSTYRGLTEKLFF.

The chain couples TRBV3-1 to TRBJ2-1; D might be TRBD1 (7 bases). Germline V gene lookup returns CDR1 LGHDT and CDR2 YNNKEL (reference sequence). The CDR3 totals 15 residues. V gave up 7 bases and J gave up 3 bases, with 16 bases separating them. The CDR3 sequence: CASNSRGAVYNEQFF. CDR3 coding DNA: TGTGCCAGCAATAGCAGGGGGGCCGTCTACAATGAGCAGTTCTTC.

The chain recombines TRBV5-1 with TRBJ2-3; perhaps TRBD2 as D (5 bases). V was shortened by 5 bases and J by 1 base, with 14 bases between the two germline ends. The CDR3 contains 15 residues. The germline gives CDR1 SGHRS, CDR2 YFSETQ. CDR3 DNA sequence: TGCGCCAGCAGATCGTCCGGGGTGGGCACAGATACGCAGTATTTT. Translated, it gives CASRSSGVGTDTQYF.

V and J are TRBV9 and TRBJ2-3; 10 nucleotides align to TRBD2. After removal of 4 bases from V and 4 bases from J, the junction contained 12 bases not matched to a gene. Germline values: CDR1 SGDLS, CDR2 YYNGEE. CDR3 length: 17 residues. The CDR3: CASSLPASGRDPDTQYF. The CDR3, as DNA: TGTGCCAGCAGCCTCCCAGCTAGCGGGAGAGACCCAGATACGCAGTATTTT.

This rearrangement joins TRBV11-1 to TRBJ1-1; 8 bases line up with TRBD1. Germline CDR1 and CDR2: SGHAT and FQDESV (reference sequence). Losses at the gene ends were 5 bases for V and 1 base for J; bases not matched to a gene: 6. The CDR3 extends over 15 amino acids. DNA for the CDR3: TGTGCCAGCAGCCCCGGACAGGGCGGGAACACTGAAGCTTTCTTT. This gives the protein CASSPGQGGNTEAFF.

A few counts support this clonotype. V and J are TRBV20-1 and TRBJ1-6; tentatively, D is TRBD1 (6 bases). This CDR3 region has 13 residues. Trimming left V 6 bases short and J 6 bases short, with 12 bases between. The germline V gene encodes CDR1 DFQATT and CDR2 SNEGSKA (reference sequence). The CDR3 loop is CSAAGAANSPLHF. The CDR3 coding sequence is TGCAGTGCGGCGGGGGCAGCTAATTCACCCCTCCACTTT.